The 32 T cell receptor beta chains below all came from one sample that was sequenced in a study of shared clonotypes between healthy human individuals (TCRdb year 2020). Libraries were built with the immunoSEQ multiplex PCR assay. The clones in this table, taken by TCRdb from immuneACCESS, are in-frame only. Not every clone is retained; where verified, under half of the shortfall comes from an unresolved V gene, and the cause of the rest is unknown. For this sample the table gives about 2.2 million clones, of which over 85% were detected only once. The ten largest clones add up to under 2% of the sample. For the CD8 naive samples, CD45RO-negative cells were positively selected for CCR7, yielding a CD45RA+CCR7+ population from which TemRA cells were excluded. Material for sequencing was naive CD8+ T cells from PBMCs. The cell subset or site tag for this specimen amounts to: CD45RA+CCR7+. Receptors were obtained from a man aged 18 to 29 in good health. Some clones in this sample may be carry-over from other donors' samples.

The genes are TRBV9 and TRBJ2-1, with 9 bases matching TRBD2. Looked up from germline, CDR1 is SGDLS and CDR2 is YYNGEE. This CDR3 comprises 15 residues. V shed 3 bases and J 6 bases; nucleotides not matched to a gene: 7. This CDR3 reads CASSAGAGGPNEQFF. The CDR3 DNA reads as TGTGCCAGCAGCGCTGGGGCGGGAGGGCCCAATGAGCAGTTCTTC.

The rearrangement joins TRBV11-3 to TRBJ2-7; D call uncertain. This CDR3 has 13 residues. From germline, CDR1 is SGHNT and CDR2 YENEEA. The V end lost 5 bases, the J end lost 3 bases, and 11 bases lay between the germline ends. This CDR3 is CASSRPPDYEQYF. Here the CDR3 DNA reads TGTGCCAGCAGCCGACCTCCAGACTACGAGCAGTACTTC.

This chain links TRBV5-6 with TRBJ2-5; D is undetermined. The CDR3 has 15 residues. Germline V lookup: CDR1 SGHDT, CDR2 YYEEEE. V dropped 0 bases and J dropped 5 bases, with 14 bases sitting between them. CDR3 coding DNA: TGTGCCAGCAGCTTGGGTTTTGGGTGGTATGAGACCCAGTACTTC. Amino acid sequence: CASSLGFGWYETQYF. Supplemented by reference TRBV5-6 and TRBJ2-5, the full variable domain reads DAGVTQSPTHLIKTRGQQVTLRCSPKSGHDTVSWYQQALGQGPQFIFQYYEEEERQRGNFPDRFSGHQFPNYSSELNVNALLLGDSALYLCASSLGFGWYETQYFGPGTRLLVL.

The chain joins TRBV11-2 to TRBJ2-1; D is unclear. The germline V gene encodes CDR1 SGHAT and CDR2 FQNNGV. There are 15 residues in the CDR3. Trimming left V 3 bases short and J 7 bases short, with 16 bases between. CDR3 sequence reads: CASSFGFSVGNEQFF. CDR3 bases: TGTGCCAGCAGCTTCGGGTTCAGCGTAGGTAATGAGCAGTTCTTC.

This chain uses TRBV28 with TRBJ1-1; no firm D call. Germline CDR1 reads MDHEN; CDR2 reads SYDVKM. The CDR3 spans 18 residues. Trimming removed 2 bases at V and 4 bases at J, with 23 bases between. The CDR3 sequence is CASSLTTPYPGFGTEAFF. Written as DNA, the CDR3 is TGTGCCAGCAGTTTAACGACCCCATATCCGGGGTTTGGCACTGAAGCTTTCTTT.

This chain links TRBV19 with TRBJ1-1, with D hard to call. V was trimmed by 8 bases and J by 4 bases, leaving 11 bases between them. In germline, CDR1 is LNHDA, CDR2 SQIVND (reference sequence). The CDR3 loop spans 12 amino acids. The CDR3 DNA reads TGTGCCAGTTCCATGGGGTCCACTGAAGCTTTCTTT. Amino acid sequence: CASSMGSTEAFF.

This chain links TRBV7-8 with TRBJ1-4; D call uncertain. This CDR3 has 15 residues. Germline V gene lookup returns CDR1 SGHVS and CDR2 FQNEAQ. With 2 bases removed from V and 4 bases from J, the gap between germline ends came to 11 bases. In DNA form, the CDR3 reads TGTGCCAGCAGCTTATTTCCCCAGCATAATGAAAAACTGTTTTTT. Amino acid sequence: CASSLFPQHNEKLFF.

V is TRBV7-2 and J is TRBJ2-4, with D maybe TRBD2 (7 bases). The CDR3 runs 15 residues. The germline V gene encodes CDR1 SGHTA and CDR2 FQGNSA. Trimming cost V 5 bases and J 9 bases, with 20 bases left between them. CDR3: CASSGRESRGGIQYF. In DNA, the CDR3 is TGTGCCAGCAGCGGCCGGGAGTCGAGGGGGGGCATTCAGTACTTC. Supplemented by reference TRBV7-2 and TRBJ2-4, the full variable domain reads GAGVSQSPSNKVTEKGKDVELRCDPISGHTALYWYRQSLGQGLEFLIYFQGNSAPDKSGLPSDRFSAERTGGSVSTLTIQRTQQEDSAVYLCASSGRESRGGIQYFGAGTRLSVL.

This rearrangement joins TRBV28 to TRBJ2-5; 10 bases match TRBD2. With 6 bases clipped from V and 2 bases from J, the junction kept 6 bases outside the gene matches. Germline CDR1 MDHEN, CDR2 SYDVKM. This CDR3 has 15 residues. The CDR3 bases are TGTGCCAGCAGCGGACTAGCGGAAGGTCAAGAGACCCAGTACTTC. Translation gives CASSGLAEGQETQYF.

The V and J genes are TRBV5-4 and TRBJ2-3; D gene ambiguous. Trimming left V 2 bases short and J 5 bases short, with 3 bases between. Germline values: CDR1 SGHNT, CDR2 YYREEE (reference sequence). This CDR3 has 11 amino acids. The CDR3 protein is CASSFGDTQYF. DNA of the CDR3: TGTGCCAGCAGCTTCGGAGATACGCAGTATTTT. Looking up the rest from reference TRBV5-4 and TRBJ2-3 gives the full variable domain: ETGVTQSPTHLIKTRGQQVTLRCSSQSGHNTVSWYQQALGQGPQFIFQYYREEENGRGNFPPRFSGLQFPNYSSELNVNALELDDSALYLCASSFGDTQYFGPGTRLTVL.

Only one count was recorded for this clone. The V gene is TRBV7-9, the J gene TRBJ2-7, with D tentatively TRBD2 (6 bases). The CDR3 consists of 12 residues. Germline-derived CDR1 and CDR2 are SEHNR and FQNEAQ (reference sequence). V lost 8 bases to trimming and J lost 0 bases, with 8 bases between them. The CDR3 coding sequence is TGTGCCAGCGGGGGGATCTCCTACGAGCAGTACTTC. Translation: CASGGISYEQYF.

This clone was observed once. The chain joins TRBV28 to TRBJ2-7; D call uncertain. CDR1 is MDHEN, CDR2 SYDVKM, per germline. CDR3 length equals 11 residues. V was shortened by 6 bases and J by 5 bases, with 8 bases between the two germline ends. CDR3 residues: CASRFAHEQYF. CDR3 DNA sequence: TGTGCCAGCAGATTCGCTCACGAGCAGTACTTC.

This clone was found once. The rearrangement joins TRBV7-2 to TRBJ2-7, with 11 bases fitting TRBD2. This CDR3 has 16 residues. The trim removed 0 bases at V and 2 bases at J, leaving 3 bases unmatched. Germline assignment: CDR1 SGHTA and CDR2 FQGNSA. The CDR3 protein is CASSLASGRATYEQYF. CDR3 coding DNA: TGTGCCAGCAGCTTAGCTAGCGGGAGGGCCACCTACGAGCAGTACTTC.

The chain recombines TRBV7-8 with TRBJ2-5; D is undetermined. Germline lookup yields CDR1 SGHVS and CDR2 FQNEAQ. The V and J ends lost 2 bases and 0 bases respectively, with 10 bases between them. The CDR3 is made up of 15 amino acids. The CDR3 nucleotides are TGTGCCAGCAGCTTACTGTATAGGTACCAAGAGACCCAGTACTTC. Protein product: CASSLLYRYQETQYF. Full variable domain (rest looked up from reference TRBV7-8 and TRBJ2-5): GAGVSQSPRYKVAKRGQDVALRCDPISGHVSLFWYQQALGQGPEFLTYFQNEAQLDKSGLPSDRFFAERPEGSVSTLKIQRTQQEDSAVYLCASSLLYRYQETQYFGPGTRLLVL.

A note on this clone: Other DNA sequences in this specimen translate into the identical CDR3. The DNA of the CDR3 is TGTGCCAGCAGTCTGGGGGCAGACTATGGCTACACCTTC. This gives the protein CASSLGADYGYTF. The chain combines TRBV27 with TRBJ1-2; TRBD1 might be the D (6 bases). Germline V gene data show CDR1 as MNHEY and CDR2 as SMNVEV (reference sequence). The CDR3 is 13 residues long. Trimming left V 5 bases short and J 3 bases short, with 10 bases between.

The CDR3 sequence is CASSQGLAGVISYEQYF. The CDR3 nucleotides are TGCGCCAGCAGCCAGGGACTAGCGGGAGTCATTTCCTACGAGCAGTACTTC. The gene calls are TRBV4-3 and TRBJ2-7; 14 bases are shared with TRBD2. Germline loops: CDR1 LGHNA, CDR2 YSLEER. The V segment lost 3 bases and the J segment 1 base; nucleotides outside the gene matches: 5. The CDR3 sequence is 17 residues long.

The J gene is TRBJ1-4, the V gene TRBV9; no definite D call. This CDR3 has 17 residues. Germline V gene data show CDR1 as SGDLS and CDR2 as YYNGEE. The V and J ends lost 3 bases and 4 bases respectively, with 19 bases between them. CDR3 residues: CASSENIEGYGNEKLFF. CDR3 in DNA: TGTGCCAGCAGCGAGAACATTGAGGGTTATGGTAATGAAAAACTGTTTTTT.

The chain links TRBV11-2 to TRBJ1-1; possibly TRBD1 for D (5 bases). CDR3 size: 13 residues. The V gene's germline CDR1 is SGHAT and CDR2 FQNNGV. Trimming stripped 5 bases from V and 6 bases from J, with 13 bases between. The CDR3 region has the DNA TGTGCCAGCAGCCCTACGGAAGGGGCTGAAGCTTTCTTT. This codes for CASSPTEGAEAFF.

The gene calls are TRBV27 and TRBJ1-1, with D perhaps matching TRBD1 (6 bases). V was pared by 5 bases and J by 1 base, with 11 bases between. Germline values: CDR1 MNHEY, CDR2 SMNVEV (reference sequence). The CDR3 runs to 14 residues. CDR3 in DNA: TGTGCCAGCAGTCCGAGACAGGCGAACACTGAAGCTTTCTTT. It is translated as CASSPRQANTEAFF.

The chain couples TRBV7-9 to TRBJ1-5; the D gene is possibly TRBD1 (6 bases). CDR1 and CDR2 from the germline V gene are SEHNR and FQNEAQ (reference sequence). This CDR3 region has 16 residues. Trimming removed 4 bases from V and 5 bases from J, with 18 bases in between. CDR3 DNA: TGTGCCAGCAGCTCGGGCTGGACAGCCGGCGATCAGCCCCAGCATTTT. Its translation is CASSSGWTAGDQPQHF.

The V and J genes are TRBV27 and TRBJ2-3; 12 nucleotides agree with TRBD2. The CDR3 has 17 amino acids. V lost 3 bases to trimming and J lost 3 bases; unmatched junction nucleotides: 7. Per germline, CDR1 MNHEY and CDR2 SMNVEV (reference sequence). The CDR3 loop is CASSFHSGTSGTDTQYF. CDR3 nucleotides: TGTGCCAGCAGTTTTCATTCCGGGACTAGCGGGACAGATACGCAGTATTTT.

This sequence joins TRBV7-9 and TRBJ2-7; a weak D match, TRBD2 (7 bases). The CDR3 has 15 amino acids. V was shortened by 5 bases and J by 4 bases, with 18 bases between the two germline ends. The germline gives CDR1 SEHNR, CDR2 FQNEAQ (reference sequence). Here the CDR3 reads CASSGGGTKYYEQYF. The DNA for the CDR3 is TGTGCCAGCAGCGGAGGGGGGACTAAATATTACGAGCAGTACTTC. Based on the CDR3 plus reference TRBV7-9 and TRBJ2-7, the full variable domain is DTGVSQNPRHKITKRGQNVTFRCDPISEHNRLYWYRQTLGQGPEFLTYFQNEAQLEKSRLLSDRFSAERPKGSFSTLEIQRTEQGDSAMYLCASSGGGTKYYEQYFGPGTRLTVT.

This chain joins TRBV9 and TRBJ1-4; the D gene is possibly TRBD1 (5 bases). The germline gives CDR1 SGDLS, CDR2 YYNGEE. Trimming left V 2 bases short and J 12 bases short, with 14 bases between. The CDR3 loop spans 13 amino acids. Here the CDR3 reads CASSVAWDAELFF. Written as DNA, the CDR3 is TGTGCCAGCAGCGTGGCCTGGGACGCCGAACTGTTTTTT.

The chain employs TRBV7-9 and TRBJ2-7; 10 positions match TRBD2. The CDR3 is 14 amino acids. V shed 5 bases and J 11 bases; nucleotides not matched to a gene: 12. Germline V gene lookup returns CDR1 SEHNR and CDR2 FQNEAQ (reference sequence). The CDR3: CASSPTSSSGGKYF. CDR3 nucleotides: TGTGCCAGCAGCCCCACCTCCTCTAGCGGGGGCAAGTACTTC.

The CDR3: CASSNIIYRDATDTQYF. Here the CDR3 DNA reads TGTGCCAGTAGTAACATCATCTACAGGGACGCAACAGATACGCAGTATTTT. This rearrangement joins TRBV19 to TRBJ2-3; D perhaps matches TRBD1 (6 bases). Per germline, CDR1 LNHDA and CDR2 SQIVND (reference sequence). Between the trimmed V and J ends, which lost 4 bases and 3 bases, there was a span of 20 bases. The CDR3 covers 17 residues.

This chain joins TRBV6-1 and TRBJ2-7; no definite D call. V was trimmed by 2 bases and J by 1 base, leaving 12 bases between them. There are 15 residues in the CDR3. The germline V gene encodes CDR1 MNHNS and CDR2 SASEGT. The DNA of the CDR3 is TGTGCCAGCAGTGAAAAAGCCCCGTTATCCTACGAGCAGTACTTC. Amino acids: CASSEKAPLSYEQYF.

The genes are TRBV27 and TRBJ2-7; D not certain. The length of the CDR3 is 13 residues. Germline V CDR1 and CDR2: MNHEY, SMNVEV (reference sequence). V was trimmed by 6 bases and J by 0 bases, leaving 9 bases between them. CDR3 bases: TGTGCCAGCAGGATAGACGTCTCCTACGAGCAGTACTTC. Its protein is CASRIDVSYEQYF.

This CDR3 is CASSEAGWTGNYEQYF. CDR3 nucleotide sequence: TGTGCCAGCAGTGAAGCTGGGTGGACCGGGAACTACGAGCAGTACTTC. The rearrangement uses TRBV6-1 and TRBJ2-7, with a weak D call TRBD2 (5 bases). V lost 0 bases and J 3 bases, leaving 15 bases between the germline ends. The CDR3 contains 16 residues. Germline loops: CDR1 MNHNS, CDR2 SASEGT.

Here the CDR3 DNA reads TGTGCCAGCAGTTTATCGGAGGGGGAGGTTTCGTTCGGGGAGCTGTTTTTT. Protein: CASSLSEGEVSFGELFF. The rearrangement links TRBV27 to TRBJ2-2; D possibly uses TRBD1 or TRBD2 (6 bases each). With 0 bases removed from V and 7 bases from J, the gap between germline ends came to 18 bases. Germline V gene lookup returns CDR1 MNHEY and CDR2 SMNVEV (reference sequence). This CDR3 is built from 17 residues.

This clone appeared once. This chain links TRBV6-5 with TRBJ2-7, with 7 bases identical to TRBD1. Germline V gene sequence: CDR1 MNHEY, CDR2 SVGAGI. This CDR3 spans 15 amino acids. The V segment lost 6 bases and the J segment 3 bases; nucleotides outside the gene matches: 11. The CDR3 protein is CASRQDRSYGYEQYF. In DNA form, the CDR3 reads TGTGCCAGCAGGCAGGACAGGTCCTATGGCTACGAGCAGTACTTC.

The chain has TRBV11-2 and TRBJ2-1, with D possibly matching TRBD2 (6 bases). The length of the CDR3 is 16 residues. In germline, CDR1 is SGHAT, CDR2 FQNNGV. Trimming removed 1 base at V and 3 bases at J, with 13 bases between. This chain's CDR3 is CASSLGVRRDYNEQFF. The CDR3 DNA reads TGTGCCAGCAGCTTAGGGGTCCGGCGGGACTACAATGAGCAGTTCTTC. Full variable domain (outside the CDR3, taken from reference TRBV11-2 and TRBJ2-1): EAGVAQSPRYKIIEKRQSVAFWCNPISGHATLYWYQQILGQGPKLLIQFQNNGVVDDSQLPKDRFSAERLKGVDSTLKIQPAKLEDSAVYLCASSLGVRRDYNEQFFGPGTRLTVL.

J is TRBJ2-1 and V is TRBV9; a possible D gene is TRBD1 (6 bases). Trimming removed 3 bases from V and 6 bases from J, with 13 bases in between. From germline, CDR1 is SGDLS and CDR2 YYNGEE. The CDR3 consists of 14 residues. The CDR3 protein is CASSATWGPNEQFF. Here the CDR3 DNA reads TGTGCCAGCAGCGCCACCTGGGGGCCCAATGAGCAGTTCTTC.